These T cell receptor beta chains were read from a single sample in a study of cytomegalovirus exposure and HLA in healthy donors. The method was immunoSEQ multiplex PCR; TCRdb's version includes in-frame clones alone and lacks a portion of them. The table has about 150,000 clones, 60% to 80% seen once. The material sequenced was PBMCs. These receptors were taken from a man aged 25 to 45 in good health and CMV-seropositive. The conserved cysteine and the conserved F or W are not part of the CDR3 here.

j_gene: TRBJ1-1; v_gene: TRBV2; CDR3aa: ASSPSVNTEAF
j_gene: TRBJ2-7; v_gene: TRBV7-6; CDR3aa: ASSLSGEGGEQY
j_gene: TRBJ1-2; v_gene: TRBV4-2; CDR3aa: ASSQGTGGAGGYT
j_gene: TRBJ2-1; v_gene: TRBV6-6; CDR3aa: ATTIYNEQF
j_gene: TRBJ1-1; v_gene: TRBV19; CDR3aa: ASRETGNVGTEAF
j_gene: TRBJ1-1; v_gene: TRBV29-1; CDR3aa: SVRTGEAF
j_gene: TRBJ2-5; v_gene: TRBV7-2; CDR3aa: ASSMTSGGETQY
j_gene: TRBJ2-1; v_gene: TRBV7-2; CDR3aa: ASSPALDYNEQF
j_gene: TRBJ2-7; v_gene: TRBV5-1; CDR3aa: ASSLAGTGGFEQY
j_gene: TRBJ1-2; v_gene: TRBV28; CDR3aa: ASSPPGPPYT
j_gene: TRBJ2-2; v_gene: TRBV27; CDR3aa: ASSYLGSGGSGELF
j_gene: TRBJ1-4; v_gene: TRBV11-2; CDR3aa: ASSFGESTNEKLF